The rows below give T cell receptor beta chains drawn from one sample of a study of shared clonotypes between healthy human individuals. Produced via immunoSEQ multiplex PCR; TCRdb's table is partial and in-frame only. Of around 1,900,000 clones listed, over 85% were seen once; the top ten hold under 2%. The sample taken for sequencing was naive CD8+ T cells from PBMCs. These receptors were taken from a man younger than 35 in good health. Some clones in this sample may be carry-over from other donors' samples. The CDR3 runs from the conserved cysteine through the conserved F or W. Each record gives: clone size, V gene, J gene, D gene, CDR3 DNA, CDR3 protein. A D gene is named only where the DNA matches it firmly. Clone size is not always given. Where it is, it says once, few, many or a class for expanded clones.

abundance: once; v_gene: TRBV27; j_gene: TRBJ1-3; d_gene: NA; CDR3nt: TGTGCCAGCAGGTCGACAGTCTCTGGAAACACCATATATTTT; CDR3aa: CASRSTVSGNTIYF
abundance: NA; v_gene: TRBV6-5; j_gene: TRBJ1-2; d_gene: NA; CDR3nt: TGTGCCAGCAGTTACTCTGAGGGGGACTATGGCTACACCTTC; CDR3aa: CASSYSEGDYGYTF
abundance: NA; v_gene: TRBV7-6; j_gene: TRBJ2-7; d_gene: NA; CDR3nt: TGTGCCAGCAGCTTAGGCTCCTGGACAGAGAGCTCCTACGAGCAGTACTTC; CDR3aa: CASSLGSWTESSYEQYF
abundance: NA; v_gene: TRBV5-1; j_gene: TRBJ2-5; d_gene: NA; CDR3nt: TGCGCCAGCAGCTATAACGAGGAGACCCAGTACTTC; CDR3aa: CASSYNEETQYF
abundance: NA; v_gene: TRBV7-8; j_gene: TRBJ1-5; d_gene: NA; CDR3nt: TGTGCCAGCAGCCCAAGGGGCAGCAATATACTCCAGCATTTT; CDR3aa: CASSPRGSNILQHF
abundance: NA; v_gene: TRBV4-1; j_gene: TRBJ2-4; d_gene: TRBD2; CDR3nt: TGCGCCAGCAGCCAACTAGCGGGAGGGGAAGGGGCCAAAAACATTCAGTACTTC; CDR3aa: CASSQLAGGEGAKNIQYF
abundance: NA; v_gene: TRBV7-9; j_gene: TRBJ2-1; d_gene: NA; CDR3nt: TGTGCCAGCAGCCCTATGCAGCCATACCGGGCCTACAATGAGCAGTTCTTC; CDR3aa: CASSPMQPYRAYNEQFF
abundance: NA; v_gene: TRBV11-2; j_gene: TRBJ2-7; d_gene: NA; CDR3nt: TGTGCCAGCAGCTCCCGGGACTTTTCCTACGAGCAGTACTTC; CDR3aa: CASSSRDFSYEQYF
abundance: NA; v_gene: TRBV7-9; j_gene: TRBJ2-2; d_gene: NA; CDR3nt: TGTGCCAGCAGGGTCCTTAACACCGGGGAGCTGTTTTTT; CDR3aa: CASRVLNTGELFF
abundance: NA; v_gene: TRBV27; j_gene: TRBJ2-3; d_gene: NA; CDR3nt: TGTGCCAGCACCAACGGCCAGGGGAATACGCAGTATTTT; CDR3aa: CASTNGQGNTQYF
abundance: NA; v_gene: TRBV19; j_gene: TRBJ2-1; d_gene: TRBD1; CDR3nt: TGTGCCAGTAGTATAGATCGGGCCGAGGGGACAGGTGAGCAGTTCTTC; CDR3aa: CASSIDRAEGTGEQFF
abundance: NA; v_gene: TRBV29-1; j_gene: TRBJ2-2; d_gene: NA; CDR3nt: TGCAGCGTTGCCGGGAAGCCCGGGGAGCTGTTTTTT; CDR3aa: CSVAGKPGELFF
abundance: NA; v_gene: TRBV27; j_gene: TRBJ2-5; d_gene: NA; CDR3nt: TGTGCCAGCAGTTTATTGGGAGGGACCCAGTACTTC; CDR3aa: CASSLLGGTQYF
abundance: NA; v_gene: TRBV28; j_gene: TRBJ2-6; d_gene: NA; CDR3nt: TGTGCCAGCAGTTTAAGGCGGGACTCACCGGACTCTGGGGCCAACGTCCTGACTTTC; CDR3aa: CASSLRRDSPDSGANVLTF
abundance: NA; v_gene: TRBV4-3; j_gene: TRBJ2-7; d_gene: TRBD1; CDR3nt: TGCGCCAGCAGCCAAGGCACAGGGGGCTCCTACGAGCAGTACTTC; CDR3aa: CASSQGTGGSYEQYF
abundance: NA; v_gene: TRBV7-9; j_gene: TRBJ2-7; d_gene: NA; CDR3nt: TGTGCCAGCAGCCAGGGCGGGTACGAGCAGTACTTC; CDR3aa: CASSQGGYEQYF
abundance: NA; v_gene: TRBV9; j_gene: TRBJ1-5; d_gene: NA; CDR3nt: TGTGCCAGCAGCGCGGATGGGGGAAATAGCAATCAGCCCCAGCATTTT; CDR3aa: CASSADGGNSNQPQHF
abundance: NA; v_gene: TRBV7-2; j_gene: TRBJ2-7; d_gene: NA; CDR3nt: TGTGCCAGCAGCCCCGTAGGTCCTAGCTCCTACGAGCAGTACTTC; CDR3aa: CASSPVGPSSYEQYF
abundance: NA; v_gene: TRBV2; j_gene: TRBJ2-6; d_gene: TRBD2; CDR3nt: TGTGCCAGCAGTGAAGCCGGACTAGCGGGAGTGATCTCTGTGGGGGCCAACGTCCTGACTTTC; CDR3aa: CASSEAGLAGVISVGANVLTF
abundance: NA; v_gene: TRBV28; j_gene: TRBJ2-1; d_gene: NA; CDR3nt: TGTGCCAGCAGTTTAGGAGGGGTAGGGAGCTCCTACAATGAGCAGTTCTTC; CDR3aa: CASSLGGVGSSYNEQFF
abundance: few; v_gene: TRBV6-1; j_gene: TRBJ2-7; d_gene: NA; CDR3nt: TGTGCCAGCAGTGGAGCCAGGGACAGCCGGGGGCCGTACTTC; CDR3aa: CASSGARDSRGPYF
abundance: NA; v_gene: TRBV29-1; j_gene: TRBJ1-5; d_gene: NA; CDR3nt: TGCAGCGTTGGTCTCGGGCAGGGTGTCGTCAATCAGCCCCAGCATTTT; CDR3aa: CSVGLGQGVVNQPQHF
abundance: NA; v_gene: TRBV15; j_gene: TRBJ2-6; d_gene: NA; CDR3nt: TGTGCCACCAGGGGTTCGGGGGCCAACGTCCTGACTTTC; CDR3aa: CATRGSGANVLTF
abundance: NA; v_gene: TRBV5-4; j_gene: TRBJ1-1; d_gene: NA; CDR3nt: TGTGCCAGCAGCTTGTTGCCCGGAGCTGAAGCTTTCTTT; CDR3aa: CASSLLPGAEAFF
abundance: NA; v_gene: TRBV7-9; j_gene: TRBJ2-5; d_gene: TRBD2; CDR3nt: TGTGCCAGCAGCTCAGGACTAGCGGGAGGCCTGGAAGAGACCCAGTACTTC; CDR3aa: CASSSGLAGGLEETQYF
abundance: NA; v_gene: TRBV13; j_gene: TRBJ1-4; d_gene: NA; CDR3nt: TGTGCCAGCAGCACAGGACGGGCCCGATATGAAAAACTGTTTTTT; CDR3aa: CASSTGRARYEKLFF
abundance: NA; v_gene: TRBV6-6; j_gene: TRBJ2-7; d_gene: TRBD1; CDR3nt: TGTGCCAGCAGCACGCGGACAGGGTTCCCGGAGCAGTACTTC; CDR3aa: CASSTRTGFPEQYF
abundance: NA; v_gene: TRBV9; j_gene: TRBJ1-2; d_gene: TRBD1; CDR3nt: TGTGCCAGCAGCGCAGGGGGCCTGGATGGCTACACCTTC; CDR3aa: CASSAGGLDGYTF
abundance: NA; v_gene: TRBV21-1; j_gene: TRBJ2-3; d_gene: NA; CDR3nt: TGTGCCAGCAGCGGTATCAGAGGGTGGGATAGCGGGGAAAACACAGATACGCAGTATTTT; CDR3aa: CASSGIRGWDSGENTDTQYF
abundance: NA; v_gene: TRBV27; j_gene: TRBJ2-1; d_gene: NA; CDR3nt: TGTGCCAGCAGTTTATCCCGAGCACATGAGCAGTTCTTC; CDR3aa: CASSLSRAHEQFF
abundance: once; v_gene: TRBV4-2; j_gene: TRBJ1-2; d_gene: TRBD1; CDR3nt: TGTGCCAGCAGCCCCACACGGACAGGGTCGGTAGTTAACTATGGCTACACCTTC; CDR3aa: CASSPTRTGSVVNYGYTF
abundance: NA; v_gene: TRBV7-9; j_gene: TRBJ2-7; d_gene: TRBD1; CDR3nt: TGTGCCAGCGGCCCGGGACAGGGGGCGGGGGAGCAGTACTTC; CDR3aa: CASGPGQGAGEQYF
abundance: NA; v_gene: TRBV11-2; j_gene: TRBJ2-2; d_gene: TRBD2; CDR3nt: TGTGCCAGCAGCTTAGATATCTGGCGGGAGGGAGGTGGGGAGCTGTTTTTT; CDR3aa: CASSLDIWREGGGELFF
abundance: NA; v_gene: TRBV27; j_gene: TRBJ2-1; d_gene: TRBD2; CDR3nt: TGTGCCAGCAGTTTTTCGGCGGGAGAAGCCTACAATGAGCAGTTCTTC; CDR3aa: CASSFSAGEAYNEQFF
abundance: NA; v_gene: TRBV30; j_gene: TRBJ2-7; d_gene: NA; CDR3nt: TGTGCCTGGAGTGGCCTGGGGTCGAGTGCGTACGAGCAGTACTTC; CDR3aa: CAWSGLGSSAYEQYF
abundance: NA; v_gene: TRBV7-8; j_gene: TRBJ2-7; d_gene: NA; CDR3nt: TGTGCCAGCCGCCAGGCGGTGGACAACCCCTACGAGCAGTACTTC; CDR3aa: CASRQAVDNPYEQYF
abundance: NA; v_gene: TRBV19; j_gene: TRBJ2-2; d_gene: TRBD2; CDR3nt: TGTGCCAGTAGCAGGCCGGGACACCCCTCCCTAGCGGGAGAGACCGGGGAGCTGTTTTTT; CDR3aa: CASSRPGHPSLAGETGELFF
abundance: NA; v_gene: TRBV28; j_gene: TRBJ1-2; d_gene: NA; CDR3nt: TGTGCCAGCAACCTCGGGGAGGGGGAAGGTTATGGCTACACCTTC; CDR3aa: CASNLGEGEGYGYTF
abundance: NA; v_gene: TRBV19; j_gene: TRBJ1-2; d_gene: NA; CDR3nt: TGTGCCAGTAGTACCCGGGGCCCGGCTAACTATGGCTACACCTTC; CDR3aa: CASSTRGPANYGYTF
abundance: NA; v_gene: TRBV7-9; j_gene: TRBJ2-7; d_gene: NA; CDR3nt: TGTGCCAGCAGCGCCGAAAGTGGTGGGGCCGAGCAGTACTTC; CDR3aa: CASSAESGGAEQYF
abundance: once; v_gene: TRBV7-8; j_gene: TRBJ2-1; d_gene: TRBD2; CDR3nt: TGTGCCAGCAGCGTAGCGGGAGGGTCCTACAATGAGCAGTTCTTC; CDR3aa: CASSVAGGSYNEQFF
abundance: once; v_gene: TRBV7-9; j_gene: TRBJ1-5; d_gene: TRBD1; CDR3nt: TGTGCCAGCAGCCGGACAGGGCCCAATCAGCCCCAGCATTTT; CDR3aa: CASSRTGPNQPQHF
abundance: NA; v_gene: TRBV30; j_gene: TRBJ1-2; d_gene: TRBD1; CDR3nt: TGTGCCTGGAGTGTACACCGGACAGGGGTTCCTTTCAACTATGGCTACACCTTC; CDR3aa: CAWSVHRTGVPFNYGYTF
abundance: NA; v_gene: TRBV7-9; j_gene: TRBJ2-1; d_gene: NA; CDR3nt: TGTGCCAGCAGCACGACTAGCAATGAGCAGTTCTTC; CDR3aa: CASSTTSNEQFF
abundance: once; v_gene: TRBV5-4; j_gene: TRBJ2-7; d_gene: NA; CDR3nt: TGTGCCAGCAGCTTATCTAGACATGCCCCCCACGAGCAGTACTTC; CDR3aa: CASSLSRHAPHEQYF
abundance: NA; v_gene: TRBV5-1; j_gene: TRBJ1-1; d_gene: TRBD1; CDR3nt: TGCGCCAGCAGCCAGGGCAGGGGGGAATTAATGAACACTGAAGCTTTCTTT; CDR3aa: CASSQGRGELMNTEAFF
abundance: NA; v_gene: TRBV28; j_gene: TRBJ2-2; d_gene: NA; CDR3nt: TGTGCCAGCAGTTTCCGGCGACGGACCCTGTTCACCGGGGAGCTGTTTTTT; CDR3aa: CASSFRRRTLFTGELFF
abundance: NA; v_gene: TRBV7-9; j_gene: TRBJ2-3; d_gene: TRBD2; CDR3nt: TGTGCCAGCAGCCCAGGACTAGCGGGTACCGCTACGCAGTATTTT; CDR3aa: CASSPGLAGTATQYF
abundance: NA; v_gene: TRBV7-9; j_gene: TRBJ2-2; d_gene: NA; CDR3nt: TGTGCCAGCAGCGCAGGGAGGACCGGGGAGCTGTTTTTT; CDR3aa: CASSAGRTGELFF
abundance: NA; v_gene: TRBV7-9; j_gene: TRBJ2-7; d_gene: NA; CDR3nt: TGTGCCAGCCGTCAGGGAGGCATCCACGAGCAGTACTTC; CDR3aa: CASRQGGIHEQYF
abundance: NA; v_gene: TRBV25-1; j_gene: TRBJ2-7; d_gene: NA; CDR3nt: TGTGCCAGCAGCGTGGGCCACGAGCAGTACTTC; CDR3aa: CASSVGHEQYF
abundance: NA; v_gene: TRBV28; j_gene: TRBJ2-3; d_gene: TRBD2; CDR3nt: TGTGCCAGCAGTTTGTCTCTAGCGGGAGTTGAATTAGATACGCAGTATTTT; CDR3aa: CASSLSLAGVELDTQYF
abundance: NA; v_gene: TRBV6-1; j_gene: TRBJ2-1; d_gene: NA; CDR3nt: TGTGCCAGCAGTGAACTCGGAGCCTACAATGAGCAGTTCTTC; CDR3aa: CASSELGAYNEQFF
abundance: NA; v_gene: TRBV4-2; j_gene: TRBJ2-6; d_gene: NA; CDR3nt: TGTGCCAGCAGCCAAGATCAGGAGCCTGGGGCCAACGTCCTGACTTTC; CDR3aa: CASSQDQEPGANVLTF
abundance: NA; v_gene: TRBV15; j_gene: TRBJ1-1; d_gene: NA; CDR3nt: TGTGCCACCAGACAGATCAACACTGAAGCTTTCTTT; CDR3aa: CATRQINTEAFF
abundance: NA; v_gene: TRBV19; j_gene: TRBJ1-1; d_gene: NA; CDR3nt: TGTGCCAGTAGGGTTTGGAACACTGAAGCTTTCTTT; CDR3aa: CASRVWNTEAFF
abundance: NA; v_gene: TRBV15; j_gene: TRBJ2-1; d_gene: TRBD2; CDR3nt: TGTGCCACCAGCAGAGATCTAGCGGGCGGATCAGAGTTCTTC; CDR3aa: CATSRDLAGGSEFF
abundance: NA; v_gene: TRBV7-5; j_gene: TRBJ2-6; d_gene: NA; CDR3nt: TGTGCCAGAAGCCTTCAGAGCCCTGGGGCCAACGTCCTGACTTTC; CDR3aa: CARSLQSPGANVLTF
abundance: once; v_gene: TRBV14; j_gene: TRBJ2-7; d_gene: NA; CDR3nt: TGTGCCAGCAGCCAAGATTCGGACTTGAGGGTGCGCGAGCAGTACTTC; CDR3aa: CASSQDSDLRVREQYF
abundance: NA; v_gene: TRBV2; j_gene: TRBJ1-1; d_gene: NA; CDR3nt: TGTGCCAGCCACAGTACCACTGAAGCTTTCTTT; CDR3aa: CASHSTTEAFF